This T cell receptor (beta chain) originates from a study of blood T cell repertoires in COVID-19. The J segment lost 3 bases and the V segment lost 8 bases, leaving 9 bases of the junction unmatched. The germline V gene encodes CDR1 SNHLY and CDR2 FYNNEI. CDR3 size: 15 residues. TCRdb keeps only in-frame clones here, not all; method: immunoSEQ multiplex PCR. The table lists 450,000 or so clones, around 91% of them singletons. Specimen: peripheral blood. This sequence was found in a middle-aged woman with COVID-19, enrolled during active disease. This chain joins TRBV2 and TRBJ2-3, with 9 positions matching TRBD2. The CDR3 is CASGVAGDGTDTQYF. As DNA, the CDR3 is TGTGCCAGCGGGGTAGCGGGGGATGGAACAGATACGCAGTATTTT.